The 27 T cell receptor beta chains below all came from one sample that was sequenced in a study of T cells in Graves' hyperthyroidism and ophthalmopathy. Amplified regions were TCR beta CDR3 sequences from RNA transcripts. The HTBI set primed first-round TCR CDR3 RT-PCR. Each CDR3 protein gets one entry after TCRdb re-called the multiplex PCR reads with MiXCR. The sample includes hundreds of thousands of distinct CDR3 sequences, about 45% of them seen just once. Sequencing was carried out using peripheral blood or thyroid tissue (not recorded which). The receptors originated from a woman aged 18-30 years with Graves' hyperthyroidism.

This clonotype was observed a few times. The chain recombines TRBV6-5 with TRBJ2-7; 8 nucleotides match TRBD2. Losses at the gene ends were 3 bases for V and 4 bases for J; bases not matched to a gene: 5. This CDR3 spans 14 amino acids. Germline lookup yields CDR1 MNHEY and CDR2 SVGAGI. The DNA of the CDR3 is TGTGCCAGCAGTTATGAGCCGGGGGGGTACGAGCAGTACTTC. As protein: CASSYEPGGYEQYF.

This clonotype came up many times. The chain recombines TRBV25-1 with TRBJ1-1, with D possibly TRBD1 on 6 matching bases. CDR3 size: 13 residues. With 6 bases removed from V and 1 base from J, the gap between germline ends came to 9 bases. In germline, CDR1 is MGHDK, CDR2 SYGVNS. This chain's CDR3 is CASRRTANTEAFF. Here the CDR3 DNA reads TGTGCCAGCAGACGGACAGCGAACACTGAAGCTTTCTTT.

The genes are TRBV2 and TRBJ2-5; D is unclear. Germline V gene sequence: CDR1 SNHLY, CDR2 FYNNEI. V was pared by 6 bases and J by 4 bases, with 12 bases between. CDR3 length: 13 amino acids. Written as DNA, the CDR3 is TGTGCCAGCAGCCAATTAGGTCGAGAGACCCAGTACTTC. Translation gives CASSQLGRETQYF.

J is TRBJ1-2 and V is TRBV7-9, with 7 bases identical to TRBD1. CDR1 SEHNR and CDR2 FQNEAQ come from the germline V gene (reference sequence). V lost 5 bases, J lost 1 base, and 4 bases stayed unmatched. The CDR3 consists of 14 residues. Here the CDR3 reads CASSRQGFNYGYTF. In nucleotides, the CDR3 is TGTGCCAGCAGCCGACAGGGCTTTAACTATGGCTACACCTTC.

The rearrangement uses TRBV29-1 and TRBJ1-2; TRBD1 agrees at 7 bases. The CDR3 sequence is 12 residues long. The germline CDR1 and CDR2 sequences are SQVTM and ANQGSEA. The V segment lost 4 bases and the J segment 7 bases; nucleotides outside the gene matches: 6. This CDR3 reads CSVVGGGTGYTF. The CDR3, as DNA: TGCAGCGTTGTAGGGGGCGGGACTGGCTACACCTTC.

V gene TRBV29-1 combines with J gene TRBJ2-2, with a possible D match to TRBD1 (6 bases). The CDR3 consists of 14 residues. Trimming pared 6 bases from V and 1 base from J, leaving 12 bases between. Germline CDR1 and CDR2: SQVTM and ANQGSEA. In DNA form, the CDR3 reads TGCAGCGTGAGACCGGGACAGAACACCGGGGAGCTGTTTTTT. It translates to CSVRPGQNTGELFF.

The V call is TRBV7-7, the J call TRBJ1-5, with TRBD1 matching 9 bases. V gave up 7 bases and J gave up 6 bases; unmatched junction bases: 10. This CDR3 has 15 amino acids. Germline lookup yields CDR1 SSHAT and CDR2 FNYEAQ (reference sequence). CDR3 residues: CASIWLDRGSQPQHF. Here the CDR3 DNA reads TGTGCCAGCATCTGGTTGGACAGGGGAAGTCAGCCCCAGCATTTT.

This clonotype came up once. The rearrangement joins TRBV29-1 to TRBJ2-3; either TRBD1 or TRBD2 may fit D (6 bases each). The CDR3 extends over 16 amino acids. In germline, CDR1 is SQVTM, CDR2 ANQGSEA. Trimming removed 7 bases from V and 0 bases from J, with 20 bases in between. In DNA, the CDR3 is TGCAGCGCCAGCTCCAGGGGTAGCGGCAGCACAGATACGCAGTATTTT. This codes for CSASSRGSGSTDTQYF.

CDR3 residues: CSAAGTGDYTF. CDR3 sequence (DNA): TGCAGCGCAGCCGGGACAGGGGACTACACCTTC. The chain carries TRBV29-1 and TRBJ1-2; the match to TRBD1 covers 10 bases. Germline V gives CDR1 SQVTM, CDR2 ANQGSEA. V gave up 7 bases and J gave up 10 bases; unmatched junction bases: 6. This CDR3 spans 11 amino acids.

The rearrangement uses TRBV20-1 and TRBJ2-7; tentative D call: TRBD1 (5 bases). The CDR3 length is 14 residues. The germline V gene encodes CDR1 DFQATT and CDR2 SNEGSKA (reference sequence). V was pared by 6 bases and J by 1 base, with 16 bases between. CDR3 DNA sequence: TGCAGTGCAACGGACCGTCAGGGTTCCTACGAGCAGTACTTC. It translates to CSATDRQGSYEQYF.

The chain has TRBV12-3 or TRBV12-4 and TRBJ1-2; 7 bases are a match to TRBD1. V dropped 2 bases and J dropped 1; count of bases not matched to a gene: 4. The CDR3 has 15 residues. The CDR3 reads CASSLNTGVNYGYTF. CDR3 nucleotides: TGTGCCAGCAGTTTAAACACAGGGGTTAACTATGGCTACACCTTC.

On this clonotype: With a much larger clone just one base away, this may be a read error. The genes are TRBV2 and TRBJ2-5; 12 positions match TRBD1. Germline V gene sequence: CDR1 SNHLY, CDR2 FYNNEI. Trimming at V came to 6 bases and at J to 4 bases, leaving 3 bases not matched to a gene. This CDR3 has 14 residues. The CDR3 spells CASSRDRGLETQYF. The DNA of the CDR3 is TGTGCCAGCAGCAGGGACAGGGGGCTAGAGACCCAGTACTTC.

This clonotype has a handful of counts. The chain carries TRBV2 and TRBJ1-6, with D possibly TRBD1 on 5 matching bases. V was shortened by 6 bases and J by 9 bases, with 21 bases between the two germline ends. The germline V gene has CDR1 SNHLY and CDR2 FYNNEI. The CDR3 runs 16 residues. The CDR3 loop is CASRQAKGLWSSPLHF. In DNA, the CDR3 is TGTGCCAGCAGGCAGGCGAAGGGGCTGTGGAGTTCACCCCTCCACTTT.

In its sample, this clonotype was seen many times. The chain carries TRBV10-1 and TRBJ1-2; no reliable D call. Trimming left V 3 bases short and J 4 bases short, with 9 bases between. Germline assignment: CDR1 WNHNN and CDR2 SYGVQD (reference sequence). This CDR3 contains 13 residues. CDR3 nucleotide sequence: TGCGCCAGCAGTGAAGGGAATGGCTATGGCTACACCTTC. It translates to CASSEGNGYGYTF.

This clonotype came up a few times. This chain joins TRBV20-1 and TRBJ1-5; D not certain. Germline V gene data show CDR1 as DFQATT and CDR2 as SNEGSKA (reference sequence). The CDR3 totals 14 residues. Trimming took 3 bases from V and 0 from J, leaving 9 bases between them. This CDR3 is CSASLGDSNQPQHF. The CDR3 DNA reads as TGCAGTGCTAGTCTCGGGGATAGCAATCAGCCCCAGCATTTT.

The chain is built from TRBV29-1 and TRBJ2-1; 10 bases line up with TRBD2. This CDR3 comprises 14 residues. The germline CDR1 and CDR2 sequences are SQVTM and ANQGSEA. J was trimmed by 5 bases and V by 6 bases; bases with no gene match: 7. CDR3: CSVKGLAVDNEQFF. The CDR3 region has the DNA TGCAGCGTGAAAGGACTAGCGGTAGACAATGAGCAGTTCTTC.

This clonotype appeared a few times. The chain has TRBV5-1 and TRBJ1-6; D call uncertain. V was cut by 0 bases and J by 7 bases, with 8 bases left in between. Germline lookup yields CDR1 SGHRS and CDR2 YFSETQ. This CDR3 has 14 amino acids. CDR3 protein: CASSLGGWNSPLHF. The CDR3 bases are TGCGCCAGCAGCTTGGGGGGTTGGAATTCACCCCTCCACTTT.

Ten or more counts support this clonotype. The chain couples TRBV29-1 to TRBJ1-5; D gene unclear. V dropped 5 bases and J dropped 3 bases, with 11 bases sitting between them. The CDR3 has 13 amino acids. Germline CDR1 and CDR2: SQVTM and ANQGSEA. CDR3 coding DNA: TGCAGCGTTCGCAAAGGGTACAATCAGCCCCAGCATTTT. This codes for CSVRKGYNQPQHF.

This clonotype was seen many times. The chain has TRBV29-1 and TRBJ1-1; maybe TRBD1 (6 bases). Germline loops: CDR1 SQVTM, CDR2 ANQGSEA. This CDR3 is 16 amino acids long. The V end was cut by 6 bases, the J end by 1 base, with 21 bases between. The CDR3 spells CSVRTEMTRENTEAFF. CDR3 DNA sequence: TGCAGCGTACGGACAGAAATGACCAGGGAGAACACTGAAGCTTTCTTT.

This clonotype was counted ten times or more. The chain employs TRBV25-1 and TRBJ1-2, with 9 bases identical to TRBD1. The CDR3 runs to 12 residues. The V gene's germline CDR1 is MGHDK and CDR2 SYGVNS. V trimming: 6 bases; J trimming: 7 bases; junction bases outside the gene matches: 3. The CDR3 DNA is TGTGCCAGCAGCCCGACAGGGGGTGGCTACACCTTC. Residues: CASSPTGGGYTF.

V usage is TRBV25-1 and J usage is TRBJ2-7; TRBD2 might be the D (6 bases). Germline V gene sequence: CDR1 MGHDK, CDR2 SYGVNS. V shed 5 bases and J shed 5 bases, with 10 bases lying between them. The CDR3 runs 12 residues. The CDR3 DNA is TGTGCCAGCAGTACCACTAGCAACGAGCAGTACTTC. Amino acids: CASSTTSNEQYF.

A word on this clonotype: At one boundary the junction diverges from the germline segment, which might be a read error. CDR3 sequence: CAGSVASQETQYF. As DNA, the CDR3 is TGTGCCGGCAGTGTAGCGTCTCAAGAGACCCAGTACTTC. V is TRBV2 and J is TRBJ2-5; possibly TRBD2 for D (5 bases). This CDR3 contains 13 residues. From germline, CDR1 is SNHLY and CDR2 FYNNEI.

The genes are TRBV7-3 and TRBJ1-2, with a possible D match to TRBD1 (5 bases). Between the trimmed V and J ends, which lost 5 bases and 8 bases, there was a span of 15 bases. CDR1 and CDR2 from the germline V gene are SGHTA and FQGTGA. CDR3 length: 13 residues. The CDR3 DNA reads TGTGCCAGCAGCCCTGACACCGGGGGAGGCTACACCTTC. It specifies CASSPDTGGGYTF. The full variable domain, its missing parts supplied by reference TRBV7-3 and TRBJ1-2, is GAGVSQTPSNKVTEKGKYVELRCDPISGHTALYWYRQSLGQGPEFLIYFQGTGAADDSGLPNDRFFAVRPEGSVSTLKIQRTERGDSAVYLCASSPDTGGGYTFGSGTRLTVV.

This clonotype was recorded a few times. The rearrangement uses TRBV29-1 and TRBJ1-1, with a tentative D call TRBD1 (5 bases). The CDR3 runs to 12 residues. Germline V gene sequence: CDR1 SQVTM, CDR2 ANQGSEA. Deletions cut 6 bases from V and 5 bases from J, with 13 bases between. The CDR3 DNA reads TGCAGCGTCGGGGGAAGTAAGACTGAAGCTTTCTTT. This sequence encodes CSVGGSKTEAFF.

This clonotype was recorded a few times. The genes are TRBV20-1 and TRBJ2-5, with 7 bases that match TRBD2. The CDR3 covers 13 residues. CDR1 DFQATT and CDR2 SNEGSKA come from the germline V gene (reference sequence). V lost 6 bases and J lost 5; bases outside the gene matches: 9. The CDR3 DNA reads TGCAGTGCCCAGACCGGGGGGATCGAGACCCAGTACTTC. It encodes CSAQTGGIETQYF.

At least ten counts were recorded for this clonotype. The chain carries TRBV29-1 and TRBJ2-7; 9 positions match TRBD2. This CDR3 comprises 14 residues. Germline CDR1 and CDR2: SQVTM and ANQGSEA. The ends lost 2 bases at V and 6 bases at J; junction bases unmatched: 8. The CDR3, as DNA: TGCAGCGTTGAATCGGGCGGGAGGGCCAGCGAGCAGTACTTC. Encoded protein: CSVESGGRASEQYF.

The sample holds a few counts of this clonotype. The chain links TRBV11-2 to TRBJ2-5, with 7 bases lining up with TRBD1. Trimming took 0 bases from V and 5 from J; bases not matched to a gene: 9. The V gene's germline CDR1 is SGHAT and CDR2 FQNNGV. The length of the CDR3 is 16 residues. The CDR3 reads CASSLDLVGGRETQYF. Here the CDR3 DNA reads TGTGCCAGCAGCTTAGATCTGGTAGGGGGCAGGGAGACCCAGTACTTC.